Listed below are T cell receptor beta chains from one sample, sequenced in a study of T cell responses to AZD1222 COVID-19 vaccine. Sequenced by immunoSEQ multiplex PCR; TCRdb stores in-frame clones only, minus some. The top ten clones hold around 3.7% of a sample with approximately 200,000 clones, about 89% of them seen once. The sample in question was peripheral blood, obtained 28 days after the second AZD1222 dose. The receptors here all came from an adult who received the AZD1222 COVID-19 vaccine. CDR3s include the opening cysteine and the closing phenylalanine or tryptophan. A D gene is named only where the DNA matches it firmly. The size of a clone is reported for some rows only, either as once, few or many, or as a class for expanded clones.

j_gene | v_gene | d_gene | abundance | CDR3aa | CDR3nt
TRBJ2-1 | TRBV2 | NA | NA | CASTGSAGSYNEQFF | TGTGCCAGCACGGGGTCAGCGGGTTCCTACAATGAGCAGTTCTTC
TRBJ1-5 | TRBV2 | TRBD1 | NA | CASSEQGAFQPQHF | TGTGCCAGCAGTGAACAGGGGGCATTTCAGCCCCAGCATTTT
TRBJ1-1 | TRBV19 | NA | NA | CASSNRVSRTEAFF | TGTGCCAGTAGTAATAGGGTCTCGAGAACTGAAGCTTTCTTT
TRBJ2-2 | TRBV4-1 | NA | NA | CASSLRDYTGELFF | TGCGCCAGCAGCCTCCGGGACTACACCGGGGAGCTGTTTTTT
TRBJ2-1 | TRBV6-2/TRBV6-3 | NA | NA | CASSRTQGRRNEQFF | TGTGCCAGCAGTAGGACTCAGGGCCGTCGTAATGAGCAGTTCTTC
TRBJ2-7 | TRBV25-1 | TRBD2 | NA | CASGLAGDEQYF | TGTGCCAGCGGTTTAGCGGGAGACGAGCAGTACTTC
TRBJ1-6 | TRBV4-1 | NA | NA | CASSQDSWTDNSPLHF | TGCGCCAGCAGCCAAGATAGCTGGACAGATAATTCACCCCTCCACTTT
TRBJ1-4 | TRBV7-9 | NA | NA | CASSLASGRGTTNEKLFF | TGTGCCAGCAGCTTAGCATCAGGGAGGGGCACAACTAATGAAAAACTGTTTTTT
TRBJ2-1 | TRBV27 | TRBD1 | NA | CASAAGTATYNEQFF | TGTGCCAGCGCGGCCGGGACAGCCACCTACAATGAGCAGTTCTTC
TRBJ2-1 | TRBV11-2 | NA | NA | CASSLERASYNEQFF | TGTGCCAGCAGCTTAGAGCGAGCTTCCTACAATGAGCAGTTCTTC
TRBJ1-1 | TRBV28 | NA | NA | CASSRQGMGTEAFF | TGTGCCAGCAGTCGGCAGGGAATGGGAACTGAAGCTTTCTTT
TRBJ1-4 | TRBV5-5 | NA | NA | CASSSARGTNEKLFF | TGTGCCAGCAGCTCGGCGAGGGGAACTAATGAAAAACTGTTTTTT
TRBJ2-7 | TRBV5-4 | TRBD2 | NA | CASSRGGARGEQYF | TGTGCCAGCAGCCGGGGGGGAGCCCGGGGGGAGCAGTACTTC
TRBJ2-5 | TRBV13 | TRBD1 | NA | CASSLRTGGQETQYF | TGTGCCAGCAGCCTCCGGACAGGGGGACAAGAGACCCAGTACTTC
TRBJ1-5 | TRBV28 | NA | NA | CASRFRLGDQPQHF | TGTGCCAGCAGATTCAGACTTGGCGATCAGCCCCAGCATTTT
TRBJ2-7 | TRBV20-1 | NA | NA | CSAASSYEQYF | TGCAGTGCGGCTAGCTCCTACGAGCAGTACTTC
TRBJ2-1 | TRBV19 | NA | few | CASSILGEQFF | TGTGCCAGTAGTATCCTGGGTGAGCAGTTCTTC
TRBJ2-5 | TRBV5-1 | TRBD2 | NA | CASRVSGGQGETQYF | TGCGCCAGCAGAGTTAGCGGGGGGCAGGGAGAGACCCAGTACTTC
TRBJ2-5 | TRBV4-3 | TRBD2 | NA | CASSQAPPGLVWQTQYF | TGCGCCAGCAGCCAAGCTCCTCCGGGACTAGTATGGCAGACCCAGTACTTC
TRBJ2-1 | TRBV5-1 | TRBD1 | NA | CASRTGGTYNEQFF | TGCGCCAGCAGGACAGGGGGCACCTACAATGAGCAGTTCTTC
TRBJ2-1 | TRBV11-3 | NA | NA | CASSVVGVVAEYNEQFF | TGTGCCAGCAGCGTAGTCGGGGTAGTAGCGGAGTACAATGAGCAGTTCTTC
TRBJ2-5 | TRBV11-1 | NA | NA | CASSPIAPGTQYF | TGTGCCAGCAGCCCCATTGCACCAGGGACCCAGTACTTC